Shown below are 32 T cell receptor beta chains from a single sample sequenced in a study of blood T cell repertoires in COVID-19. TCRdb's copy holds only in-frame clones and misses some; the assay was immunoSEQ multiplex PCR. Here the sample spans more than 300,000 clones, more than 70% being singletons. Sequencing was done on a sample of peripheral blood. All receptors come from a woman aged 25 to 39 with COVID-19, enrolled during active disease.

The genes are TRBV3-1 (or the pseudogene TRBV3-2) and TRBJ1-6; D unclear. This CDR3 has 15 residues. Germline loops: CDR1 LGHDT, CDR2 YNNKEL (reference sequence). Trimming removed 3 bases from V and 9 bases from J, with 15 bases in between. CDR3 amino acids: CASSHLGSAGSPLHF. The CDR3 nucleotides are TGTGCCAGCAGCCACCTAGGGAGCGCTGGTTCACCCCTCCACTTT.

The DNA of the CDR3 is TGTGCCAGCAGTTTGACAGGCACAGATACGCAGTATTTT. As protein: CASSLTGTDTQYF. This rearrangement joins TRBV2 to TRBJ2-3, with D perhaps matching TRBD1 (5 bases). CDR3 length equals 13 residues. Germline V gene lookup returns CDR1 SNHLY and CDR2 FYNNEI. The V end was cut by 5 bases, the J end by 1 base, with 7 bases between. Variable domain in full (rest from reference TRBV2 and TRBJ2-3): EPEVTQTPSHQVTQMGQEVILRCVPISNHLYFYWYRQILGQKVEFLVSFYNNEISEKSEIFDDQFSVERPDGSNFTLKIRSTKLEDSAMYFCASSLTGTDTQYFGPGTRLTVL.

V gene TRBV5-1 combines with J gene TRBJ2-1; 12 nucleotides line up with TRBD1. The V gene's germline CDR1 is SGHRS and CDR2 YFSETQ. The CDR3 covers 15 residues. J lost 4 bases, V lost 4 bases, and 3 bases had no gene match. The CDR3 coding sequence is TGCGCCAGCAGCGGGACAGGGGGCGAGTACAATGAGCAGTTCTTC. As protein: CASSGTGGEYNEQFF.

The chain uses TRBV7-9 and TRBJ1-4, with a weak D call TRBD1 (6 bases). The CDR3 is 15 residues long. In germline, CDR1 is SEHNR, CDR2 FQNEAQ (reference sequence). Trimming cost V 10 bases and J 2 bases, with 17 bases left between them. Written as DNA, the CDR3 is TGTGCCATCCCGAACAGGGTTTCCACTAATGAAAAACTGTTTTTT. The encoded protein is CAIPNRVSTNEKLFF.

Only a few counts were recorded for this clone. The V call is TRBV9, the J call TRBJ2-1; TRBD1 agrees at 8 bases. V shed 4 bases, J shed 10 bases, and the junction held 4 bases outside the gene matches. The CDR3 is made up of 12 amino acids. CDR1 and CDR2 from the germline V gene are SGDLS and YYNGEE. The CDR3 spells CASSTWTGEQFF. In DNA, the CDR3 is TGTGCCAGCAGCACATGGACAGGGGAGCAGTTCTTC.

V and J are TRBV4-1 and TRBJ1-2; D is uncertain. The CDR3 is 12 residues long. The V end was cut by 5 bases, the J end by 1 base, with 5 bases between. CDR1 and CDR2 from the germline V gene are MGHRA and YSYEKL. The CDR3 DNA sequence: TGCGCCAGCAGCAACAGTAACTATGGCTACACCTTC. Translated, it gives CASSNSNYGYTF.

This rearrangement joins TRBV28 to TRBJ1-5; a possible D gene is TRBD1 (6 bases). The germline V and J ends were trimmed by 3 bases and 3 bases, with 12 bases remaining between them. The CDR3 totals 15 residues. The germline CDR1 and CDR2 sequences are MDHEN and SYDVKM. In nucleotides, the CDR3 is TGTGCCAGCAGTTTCTCGACAGGATTCAATCAGCCCCAGCATTTT. Translating gives CASSFSTGFNQPQHF.

The V and J genes are TRBV7-8 and TRBJ2-5; TRBD2 aligns across 8 bases. This CDR3 comprises 14 residues. V was clipped by 5 bases and J by 2 bases; unmatched bases: 4. Germline V gives CDR1 SGHVS, CDR2 FQNEAQ. CDR3 in DNA: TGTGCCAGCAGCCCCATAGCGGGGCAAGAGACCCAGTACTTC. As protein: CASSPIAGQETQYF.

This clone was picked up one time. The J gene is TRBJ1-3, the V gene TRBV2; 8 bases line up with TRBD1. The CDR3 has 15 amino acids. CDR1 is SNHLY and CDR2 is FYNNEI in the germline V gene. J lost 2 bases, V lost 5 bases, and 5 bases had no gene match. The CDR3 nucleotides read TGTGCCAGCAGTCGAGGACAGGGAGCTGGAAACACCATATATTTT. It is translated as CASSRGQGAGNTIYF.

The V gene is TRBV27, the J gene TRBJ2-1; TRBD2 might be the D (6 bases). With 6 bases removed from V and 7 bases from J, the gap between germline ends came to 19 bases. Germline values: CDR1 MNHEY, CDR2 SMNVEV (reference sequence). This CDR3 has 15 residues. In DNA, the CDR3 is TGTGCCAGCAGATCGGGGGTATTAACAGGAAATGAGCAGTTCTTC. Protein sequence: CASRSGVLTGNEQFF.

The rearrangement uses TRBV5-1 and TRBJ1-1; weak D call: TRBD1 (6 bases). Trimming took 4 bases from V and 4 from J, leaving 20 bases between them. Germline-derived CDR1 and CDR2 are SGHRS and YFSETQ. The CDR3 runs to 16 residues. CDR3 protein: CASSPPLQGFGTEAFF. In DNA form, the CDR3 reads TGCGCCAGCAGCCCCCCTTTACAGGGATTCGGCACTGAAGCTTTCTTT.

The chain joins TRBV6-5 to TRBJ2-7; a possible D gene is TRBD2 (5 bases). Trimming took off 2 bases at V and 5 bases at J, with 13 bases between the two ends. Germline V gives CDR1 MNHEY, CDR2 SVGAGI. The CDR3 has 14 residues. The chain's CDR3 is CASSYGGGSNEQYF. As DNA, the CDR3 is TGTGCCAGCAGTTACGGAGGAGGATCAAACGAGCAGTACTTC.

The chain couples TRBV5-6 to TRBJ2-1, with TRBD2 matching over 13 bases. J gave up 5 bases and V 5 bases, and 4 bases lay outside the gene matches. Germline V gives CDR1 SGHDT, CDR2 YYEEEE. This CDR3 has 15 residues. Written as DNA, the CDR3 is TGTGCCAGCAGATCGGGACTAGCGGGGAACAATGAGCAGTTCTTC. Translated: CASRSGLAGNNEQFF.

The chain combines TRBV6-2 or TRBV6-3 with TRBJ1-2, with TRBD1 as a possible D gene (6 bases). Germline V gene sequence: CDR1 MNHEY, CDR2 SVGEGT. V lost 4 bases to trimming and J lost 4 bases, with 13 bases between them. This CDR3 has 14 residues. The CDR3 reads CASSLTGPTYGYTF. For the CDR3, the DNA is TGTGCCAGCAGTTTGACAGGACCGACCTATGGCTACACCTTC.

The chain uses TRBV6-5 and TRBJ1-1; 7 bases match TRBD1. The CDR3 covers 13 residues. V lost 5 bases, J lost 4 bases, and 4 bases stayed unmatched. Germline CDR1 MNHEY, CDR2 SVGAGI. CDR3 nucleotide sequence: TGTGCCAGCAGTCGAGGGGGCGTCACTGAAGCTTTCTTT. Translating it yields CASSRGGVTEAFF.

This sequence joins TRBV5-1 and TRBJ1-4; D perhaps matches TRBD1 (6 bases). This CDR3 is 14 amino acids long. Germline lookup yields CDR1 SGHRS and CDR2 YFSETQ. V gave up 4 bases and J gave up 5 bases, with 12 bases separating them. The CDR3: CASSRERGNEKLFF. CDR3 sequence (DNA): TGCGCCAGCAGCCGTGAGAGGGGGAATGAAAAACTGTTTTTT. Filled out from reference TRBV5-1 and TRBJ1-4, the complete variable domain reads KAGVTQTPRYLIKTRGQQVTLSCSPISGHRSVSWYQQTPGQGLQFLFEYFSETQRNKGNFPGRFSGRQFSNSRSEMNVSTLELGDSALYLCASSRERGNEKLFFGSGTQLSVL.

The chain recombines TRBV24-1 with TRBJ1-1; TRBD1 aligns across 8 bases. Germline V CDR1 and CDR2: KGHDR, SFDVKD. J gave up 6 bases and V 4 bases, and 6 bases lay outside the gene matches. The CDR3 spans 14 residues. CDR3 nucleotide sequence: TGTGCCACCAGTGACTCAGGGGGCCGCGCTGAAGCTTTCTTT. It encodes CATSDSGGRAEAFF.

V is TRBV7-2 and J is TRBJ2-7; 10 nucleotides match TRBD1. Germline values: CDR1 SGHTA, CDR2 FQGNSA. The V and J ends lost 3 bases and 5 bases, in that order; junction bases with no gene match: 4. The CDR3 contains 14 residues. The CDR3, as DNA: TGTGCCAGCAGCTTTGGACAGGGGGTTCACGAGCAGTACTTC. It specifies CASSFGQGVHEQYF.

The rearrangement links TRBV6-6 to TRBJ1-3; possibly TRBD1 for D (6 bases). There are 17 residues in the CDR3. The germline V and J ends were trimmed by 5 bases and 2 bases, with 19 bases remaining between them. The germline V gene has CDR1 MNHNY and CDR2 SVGAGI (reference sequence). In DNA, the CDR3 is TGTGCCAGCAGTCCATCGGGACACCGAGGAACTGGAAACACCATATATTTT. Its protein is CASSPSGHRGTGNTIYF.

The CDR3 reads CATSRDSLQGSGTAFF. The CDR3, as DNA: TGTGCCACCAGCAGAGATTCCCTACAGGGTTCAGGTACAGCTTTCTTT. V is TRBV15 and J is TRBJ1-1, with D perhaps TRBD1 (6 bases). Germline V CDR1 and CDR2: LNHNV, YYDKDF (reference sequence). This CDR3 has 16 amino acids. Trimming pared 0 bases from V and 10 bases from J, leaving 21 bases between. Combining the CDR3 with reference TRBV15 and TRBJ1-1 gives the whole variable domain DAMVIQNPRYQVTQFGKPVTLSCSQTLNHNVMYWYQQKSSQAPKLLFHYYDKDFNNEADTPDNFQSRRPNTSFCFLDIRSPGLGDTAMYLCATSRDSLQGSGTAFFGQGTRLTVV.

V gene TRBV4-2 combines with J gene TRBJ1-1; 7 bases match TRBD1. The CDR3 spans 15 residues. From germline, CDR1 is LGHNA and CDR2 YNFKEQ. Losses at the gene ends were 0 bases for V and 2 bases for J; bases not matched to a gene: 3. The CDR3 sequence: CASSQDRTGNTEAFF. DNA for the CDR3: TGTGCCAGCAGCCAAGATAGGACAGGTAACACTGAAGCTTTCTTT.

For this clone: Without the conserved terminal phenylalanine or tryptophan, this CDR3 likely stems from a read error. The DNA is omitted, as the CDR3 cannot be located on it reliably, and the CDR3 follows TCRdb's listing. The rearrangement joins TRBV23-1 to TRBJ1-3; the table's D call, TRBD1, was not checked against the DNA. TRBV23-1 qualifies as an ORF whose function is uncertain. The CDR3 length equals 11 residues, ends included. CDR3 loop: CASSQGQGDPA.

The J gene is TRBJ2-1, the V gene TRBV11-3; a possible D gene is TRBD2 (5 bases). The CDR3 extends over 14 amino acids. V was pared by 5 bases and J by 8 bases, with 16 bases between. Germline V gives CDR1 SGHNT, CDR2 YENEEA. This CDR3 is CASSRSAGNDEQFF. CDR3 nucleotide sequence: TGTGCCAGCAGCCGGAGCGCCGGGAACGATGAGCAGTTCTTC.

The rearrangement joins TRBV7-2 to TRBJ2-5; D unclear. The CDR3 totals 13 residues. With 5 bases removed from V and 5 bases from J, the gap between germline ends came to 12 bases. The V gene's germline CDR1 is SGHTA and CDR2 FQGNSA. The CDR3 DNA follows: TGTGCCAGCAGCCCCTACGAATGGGAGACCCAGTACTTC. This encodes CASSPYEWETQYF.

This sequence joins TRBV28 and TRBJ2-1; 10 nucleotides agree with TRBD2. The germline V gene encodes CDR1 MDHEN and CDR2 SYDVKM. This CDR3 is 14 amino acids long. J was trimmed by 5 bases and V by 3 bases; bases with no gene match: 1. The CDR3 protein is CASSFSGGDNEQFF. The CDR3 DNA is TGTGCCAGCAGTTTCAGCGGGGGGGACAATGAGCAGTTCTTC.

The chain joins TRBV21-1 to TRBJ2-3; TRBD2 is the table's D call and was not checked against the DNA. TRBV21-1 is deemed a pseudogene. The CDR3 is made up of 16 amino acids. Written as DNA, the CDR3 is TGTGCCAGCAGCGAAGGGAAGGAGTTCTTGCCAGATACGCAGTATTTT. Protein: CASSEGKEFLPDTQYF.

V gene TRBV29-1 combines with J gene TRBJ2-3; weak D call: TRBD2 (6 bases). Germline loops: CDR1 SQVTM, CDR2 ANQGSEA. The CDR3 contains 13 residues. Trimming shortened V by 5 bases and J by 5 bases, and 14 bases separated the two germline ends. The CDR3 nucleotides read TGCAGCGTTCAACTCGGGGGTTTAGATACGCAGTATTTT. Translated, it gives CSVQLGGLDTQYF.

V usage is TRBV18 and J usage is TRBJ1-5; no firm D call. V was trimmed by 2 bases and J by 7 bases, leaving 12 bases between them. CDR3 length: 14 amino acids. Germline CDR1 and CDR2: KGHSH and LQKENI. This chain's CDR3 is CASSPAGSGQPQHF. DNA for the CDR3: TGTGCCAGCTCACCAGCCGGGTCCGGACAGCCCCAGCATTTT.

V is TRBV19 and J is TRBJ1-1; tentatively, D is TRBD1 (6 bases). Trimming shortened V by 7 bases and J by 11 bases, and 23 bases separated the two germline ends. Looked up from germline, CDR1 is LNHDA and CDR2 is SQIVND (reference sequence). The CDR3 sequence is 14 residues long. The CDR3 DNA follows: TGTGCCAGTAAGTCGGTGGGCAGGGGAGGGAACGCTTTCTTT. Its translation is CASKSVGRGGNAFF.

The V call is TRBV10-1, the J call TRBJ2-2; 7 bases align to TRBD1. Per the germline V gene, CDR1 is WNHNN and CDR2 is SYGVQD (reference sequence). The CDR3 consists of 16 residues. With V trimmed by 6 bases and J by 0 bases, 7 bases remained unmatched. CDR3 sequence reads: CASSDPGTANTGELFF. The CDR3, as DNA: TGCGCCAGCAGCGACCCCGGGACAGCGAACACCGGGGAGCTGTTTTTT.

In this sample, this clone turned up once. This chain connects TRBV11-2 to TRBJ2-1, with 9 bases that match TRBD1. This CDR3 is built from 14 residues. Germline-derived CDR1 and CDR2 are SGHAT and FQNNGV. V lost 5 bases, J lost 10 bases, and 9 bases stayed unmatched. The CDR3 DNA reads as TGTGCCAGCAGCCCGGACAGGGGCCTGGCGGAGCAGTTCTTC. This translates into CASSPDRGLAEQFF.

The V gene is TRBV27, the J gene TRBJ2-7; TRBD1 agrees at 11 bases. The CDR3 extends over 15 amino acids. The V and J ends lost 3 bases and 7 bases, in that order; junction bases with no gene match: 8. The germline V gene encodes CDR1 MNHEY and CDR2 SMNVEV (reference sequence). Here the CDR3 DNA reads TGTGCCAGCAGTTTGGTAGGACAGGGGGCGGGAGAGCAGTACTTC. The encoded protein is CASSLVGQGAGEQYF.